This T cell receptor beta chain came from a study of cytomegalovirus exposure and HLA in healthy donors. Study-wide points: Cytomegalovirus-associated TCR beta chains were listed, numbering more than 150. The likely explanation for a cluster of highly shared sequence variants was sequencing artifact.

A word on this clone: Its target is not known.

The ends were cut back, 2 bases at V and 3 bases at J, with 11 bases in the middle. Germline CDR1 is MNHNY and CDR2 is SVGAGI (reference sequence). The CDR3 contains 15 residues. The PCR had 60 Vbeta and 13 Jbeta primers. TCRdb keeps only in-frame clones here, not all; method: immunoSEQ multiplex PCR. The data hold under 200,000 clones, with approximately 81% observed a single time. The clonotype was recovered from a woman between 45 and 60 years old in good health and CMV-seronegative. The chain links TRBV6-6 to TRBJ2-1; D may be TRBD1 (5 bases). The specimen was PBMCs. The CDR3 DNA reads as TGTGCCAGCAGTTACGAGGCAGGGTACTACAATGAGCAGTTCTTC. Encoded protein: CASSYEAGYYNEQFF.